This T cell receptor beta chain came from a study of blood T cell repertoires in COVID-19. Study-wide context: The United States, Italy and Spain were the sources of the acute and convalescent COVID-19 samples. In each case, the material was cDNA or gDNA derived from T cells, B-cell-depleted T cells, or PBMCs.

The germline V gene encodes CDR1 KGHSH and CDR2 LQKENI. Trimming took 4 bases from V and 2 from J; bases not matched to a gene: 5. This CDR3 comprises 15 residues. Original processing methods: Reference gene primer amplification in the assay estimated nucleated cell counts. Profiled with immunoSEQ multiplex PCR; TCRdb holds only in-frame clones, not every one. V and J calls and clone size are copied from that table; D and trimming were computed from the DNA. The data contain approximately 180,000 clones, around 90% of them singletons. This chain links TRBV18 with TRBJ1-3, with 7 bases identical to TRBD1. This sequence originates from a man in his sixties with active or convalescent COVID-19. The material sequenced was peripheral blood. For the CDR3, the DNA is TGTGCCAGCTCACTCAGACAGGGCGCTGGAAACACCATATATTTT. Translated, it gives CASSLRQGAGNTIYF.